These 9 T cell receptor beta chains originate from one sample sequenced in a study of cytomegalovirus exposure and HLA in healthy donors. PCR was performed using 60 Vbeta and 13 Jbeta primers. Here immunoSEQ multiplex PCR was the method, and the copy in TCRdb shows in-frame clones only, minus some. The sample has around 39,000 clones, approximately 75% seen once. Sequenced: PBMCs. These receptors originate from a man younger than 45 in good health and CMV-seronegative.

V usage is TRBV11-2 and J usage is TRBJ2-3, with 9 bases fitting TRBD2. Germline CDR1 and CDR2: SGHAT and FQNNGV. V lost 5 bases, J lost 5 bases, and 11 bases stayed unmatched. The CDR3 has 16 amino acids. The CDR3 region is CASSRGGLARGDTQYF. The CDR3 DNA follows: TGTGCCAGCAGCCGGGGGGGACTAGCCAGGGGAGATACGCAGTATTTT.

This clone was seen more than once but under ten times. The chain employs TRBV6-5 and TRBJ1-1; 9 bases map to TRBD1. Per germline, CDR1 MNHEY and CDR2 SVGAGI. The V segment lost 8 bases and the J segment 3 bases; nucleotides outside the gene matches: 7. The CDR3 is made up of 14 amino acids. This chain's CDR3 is CASYPGTGYTEAFF. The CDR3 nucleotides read TGTGCCAGCTACCCCGGGACAGGGTACACTGAAGCTTTCTTT.

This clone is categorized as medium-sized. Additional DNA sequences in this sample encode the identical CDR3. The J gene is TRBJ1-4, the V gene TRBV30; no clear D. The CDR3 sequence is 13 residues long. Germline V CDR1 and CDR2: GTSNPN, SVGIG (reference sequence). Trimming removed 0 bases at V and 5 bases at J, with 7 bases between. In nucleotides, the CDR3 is TGTGCCTGGAGTGTACAATCGAATGAAAAACTGTTTTTT. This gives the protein CAWSVQSNEKLFF. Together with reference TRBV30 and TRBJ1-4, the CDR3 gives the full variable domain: SQTIHQWPATLVQPVGSPLSLECTVEGTSNPNLYWYRQAAGRGLQLLFYSVGIGQISSEVPQNLSASRPQDRQFILSSKKLLLSDSGFYLCAWSVQSNEKLFFGSGTQLSVL.

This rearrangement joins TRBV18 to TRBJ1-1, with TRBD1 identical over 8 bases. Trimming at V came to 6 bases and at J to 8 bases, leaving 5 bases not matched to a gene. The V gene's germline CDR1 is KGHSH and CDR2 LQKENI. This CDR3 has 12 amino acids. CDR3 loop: CASSRTGREAFF. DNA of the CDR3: TGTGCCAGCTCGCGGACAGGGCGGGAAGCTTTCTTT.

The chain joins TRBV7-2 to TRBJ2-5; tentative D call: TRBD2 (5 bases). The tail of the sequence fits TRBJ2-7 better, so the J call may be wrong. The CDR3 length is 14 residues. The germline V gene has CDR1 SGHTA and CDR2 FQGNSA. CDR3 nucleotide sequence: TGTGCCAGCAGCCTGGACTCCCTATCTCTCGAGCAGTACTTC. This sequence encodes CASSLDSLSLEQYF.

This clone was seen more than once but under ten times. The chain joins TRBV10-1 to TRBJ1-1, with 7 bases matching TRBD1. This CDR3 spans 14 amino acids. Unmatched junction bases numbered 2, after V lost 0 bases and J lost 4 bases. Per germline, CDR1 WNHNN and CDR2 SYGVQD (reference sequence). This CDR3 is CASSESQGVTEAFF. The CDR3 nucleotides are TGCGCCAGCAGTGAGTCGCAGGGGGTCACTGAAGCTTTCTTT.

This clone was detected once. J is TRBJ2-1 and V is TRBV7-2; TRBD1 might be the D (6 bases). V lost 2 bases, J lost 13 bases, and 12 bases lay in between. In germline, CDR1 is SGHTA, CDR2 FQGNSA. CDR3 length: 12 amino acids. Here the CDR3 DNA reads TGTGCCAGCAGCTTACAGGGGCGACGACAGTTCTTC. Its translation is CASSLQGRRQFF.

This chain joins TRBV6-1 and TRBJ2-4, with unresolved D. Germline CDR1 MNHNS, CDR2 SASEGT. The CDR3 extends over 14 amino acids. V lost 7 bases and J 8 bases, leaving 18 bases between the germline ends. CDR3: CASNVGRGSHIQYF. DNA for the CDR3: TGTGCCAGCAATGTTGGCAGAGGTAGCCACATTCAGTACTTC.

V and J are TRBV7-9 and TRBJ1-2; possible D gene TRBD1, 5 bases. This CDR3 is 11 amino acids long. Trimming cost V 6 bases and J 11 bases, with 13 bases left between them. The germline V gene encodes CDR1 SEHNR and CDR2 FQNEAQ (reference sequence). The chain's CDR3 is CASSLGGGYTF. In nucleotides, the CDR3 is TGTGCCAGCAGTCTGGGGGGGGGATACACCTTC. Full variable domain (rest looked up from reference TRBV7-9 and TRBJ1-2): DTGVSQNPRHKITKRGQNVTFRCDPISEHNRLYWYRQTLGQGPEFLTYFQNEAQLEKSRLLSDRFSAERPKGSFSTLEIQRTEQGDSAMYLCASSLGGGYTFGSGTRLTVV.